These T cell receptor beta chains were read from a single sample in a study of a mutant IDH1 vaccine in newly diagnosed glioma. Assay: immunoSEQ multiplex PCR; the TCRdb copy retains only in-frame clones and omits some. The sample yields roughly 26,000 clones, around four fifths seen once. These receptors have no identified antigens. Material: PBMCs, obtained from a glioma patient whose treatment included an IDH1 peptide vaccine. The receptors shown here come from a man in his thirties or forties with glioma. CDR3s include the opening cysteine and the closing phenylalanine or tryptophan. Fields, in order: J gene, D gene, clone size, V gene, CDR3 DNA, CDR3 protein. D genes are given only for firm matches. A row's size may be missing; if present it is once, few, many or a size class.

>TRBJ1-2|NA|NA|TRBV29-1
TGCAGCGTTGAAGACCCAAAGGGGTGGAACTATGGCTACACCTTC
CSVEDPKGWNYGYTF
>TRBJ1-4|NA|NA|TRBV7-9
TGTGCCAGCAGCTCTACAAGCGTCAGGCTTAATGAAAAACTGTTTTTT
CASSSTSVRLNEKLFF
>TRBJ2-5|NA|NA|TRBV25-1
TGTGCCAGCAGTGAGGAGACCCAGTACTTC
CASSEETQYF
>TRBJ1-2|NA|NA|TRBV6-1
TGTGCCAGCAGTGAGGGGGCCGGGCCTTACTATGGCTACACCTTC
CASSEGAGPYYGYTF
>TRBJ1-1|NA|NA|TRBV5-1
TGCGCCAGCAGCTTAGAATGGTTTACTGAAGCTTTCTTT
CASSLEWFTEAFF
>TRBJ2-7|TRBD2|NA|TRBV5-1
TGCGCCAGCAGGCTGACTAGCGCCGGTTCCTACGAGCAGTACTTC
CASRLTSAGSYEQYF
>TRBJ2-1|NA|NA|TRBV29-1
TGCAGCGTTGAAGGGCTGTCGAATGAGCAGTTCTTC
CSVEGLSNEQFF
>TRBJ2-3|TRBD2|NA|TRBV9
TGTGCCAGCAGCACGGGACTAGTCACAGATACGCAGTATTTT
CASSTGLVTDTQYF
>TRBJ2-7|NA|NA|TRBV7-9
TGTGCCAGCAGCTTAGAGGGGGTCGAGCAGTACTTC
CASSLEGVEQYF
>TRBJ1-5|NA|NA|TRBV19
TGTGCCAGTAGCTTCCGGGCCAGTAATCAGCCCCAGCATTTT
CASSFRASNQPQHF
>TRBJ1-1|NA|NA|TRBV6-1
TGTGCCAGCACCAAGGGACCCCAGAACACTGAAGCTTTCTTT
CASTKGPQNTEAFF
>TRBJ2-2|NA|NA|TRBV20-1
TGCAGTGCTAGATCCATCGGGGAGCTGTTTTTT
CSARSIGELFF
>TRBJ1-4|NA|NA|TRBV10-3
TGTGCCATCAGTGAAAAGGGCAAGAGTGCAACTAATGAAAAACTGTTTTTT
CAISEKGKSATNEKLFF
>TRBJ2-2|NA|NA|TRBV9
TGTGCCAGCAGCGTAGATGGACATCCGAACACCGGGGAGCTGTTTTTT
CASSVDGHPNTGELFF
>TRBJ2-3|NA|NA|TRBV5-4
TGTGCCAGCAGCCGGGGTCCAGGAGACACAGATACGCAGTATTTT
CASSRGPGDTDTQYF
>TRBJ1-6|NA|few|TRBV2
TGTGCCAGCAGAACGGGGACGCGGGAGAATTCACCCCTCCACTTT
CASRTGTRENSPLHF